This T cell receptor (beta chain) was captured by sequencing in a study of CD8 T cells in ankylosing spondylitis. This clonotype has a count of ten or more. Its antigen remains unidentified. Study findings and constraints: Blood of patients with ankylosing spondylitis appeared to be characterized by a TCR beta motif of several highly homologous variants.

TCRdb used MiXCR to reprocess the 5' RACE reads, holding one entry per CDR3 protein. Here the sample spans under 850,000 distinct CDR3 sequences, under 20% being singletons. Trimming took off 5 bases at V and 8 bases at J, with 10 bases between the two ends. The CDR3 covers 12 residues. The sequencing sample was made of blood, either unsorted or a sorted T cell fraction (not recorded which). The chain joins TRBV12-3 or TRBV12-4 to TRBJ2-1; D may be TRBD1 or TRBD2 (5 bases each). The receptor was isolated from a male donor with ankylosing spondylitis. This CDR3 is CASSRGDYEQFF. The CDR3 bases are TGTGCCAGCAGTAGAGGGGATTATGAGCAGTTCTTC.